What follows describes a single T cell receptor (beta chain). How the authors handled the data: Amplification of reference gene primers was used by the study to estimate nucleated cell counts. Sequenced by immunoSEQ multiplex PCR; TCRdb stores in-frame clones only, minus some. That table supplies the V and J calls and clone size; D and trimming were determined from the DNA. The sample has some 220,000 clones, 87% seen once; the top ten hold approximately 12%. This CDR3 is built from 16 residues. Losses at the gene ends were 3 bases for V and 7 bases for J; bases not matched to a gene: 13. From germline, CDR1 is SGDLS and CDR2 YYNGEE. This sample was taken from a study of blood T cell repertoires in COVID-19. The overall study: Material from acute and convalescent COVID-19 was sourced from the United States, Italy and Spain. T cells, B-cell-depleted T cells, or PBMCs supplied cDNA or gDNA.

This receptor was obtained from a woman younger than 35 who had recovered from COVID-19. The sample consisted of peripheral blood. The chain carries TRBV9 and TRBJ2-1, with TRBD1 matching 7 bases. The CDR3: CASSGTRAGGWNEQFF. In DNA form, the CDR3 reads TGTGCCAGCAGCGGAACTAGGGCAGGGGGTTGGAATGAGCAGTTCTTC. Full variable domain (rest looked up from reference TRBV9 and TRBJ2-1): DSGVTQTPKHLITATGQRVTLRCSPRSGDLSVYWYQQSLDQGLQFLIQYYNGEERAKGNILERFSAQQFPDLHSELNLSSLELGDSALYFCASSGTRAGGWNEQFFGPGTRLTVL.